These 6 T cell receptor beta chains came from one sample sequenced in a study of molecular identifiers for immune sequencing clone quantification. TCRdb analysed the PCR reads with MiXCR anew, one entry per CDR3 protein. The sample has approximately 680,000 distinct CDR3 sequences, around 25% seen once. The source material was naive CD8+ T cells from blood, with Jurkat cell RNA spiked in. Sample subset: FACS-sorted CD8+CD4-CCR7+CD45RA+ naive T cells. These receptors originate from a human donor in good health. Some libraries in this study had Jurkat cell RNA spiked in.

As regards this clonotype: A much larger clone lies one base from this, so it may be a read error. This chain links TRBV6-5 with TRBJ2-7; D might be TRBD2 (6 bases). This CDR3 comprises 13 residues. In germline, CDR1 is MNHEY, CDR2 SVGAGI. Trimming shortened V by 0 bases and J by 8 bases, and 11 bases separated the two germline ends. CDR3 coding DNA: TGTGCCAGCAGTTACTCGGAGGGGTACAAGCAGTACTTC. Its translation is CASSYSEGYKQYF.

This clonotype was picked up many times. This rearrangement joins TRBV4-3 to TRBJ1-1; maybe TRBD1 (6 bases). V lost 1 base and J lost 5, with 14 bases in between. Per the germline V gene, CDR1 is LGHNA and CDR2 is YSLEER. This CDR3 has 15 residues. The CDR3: CASSQVLSGVTEAFF. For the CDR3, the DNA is TGCGCCAGCAGCCAAGTACTATCAGGGGTGACTGAAGCTTTCTTT.

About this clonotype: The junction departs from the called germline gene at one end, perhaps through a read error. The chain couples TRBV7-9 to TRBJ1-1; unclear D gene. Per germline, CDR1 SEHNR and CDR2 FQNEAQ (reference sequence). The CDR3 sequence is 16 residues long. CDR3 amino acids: CASSIGRLGPNAEAFF. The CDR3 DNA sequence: TGTGCCAGCAGCATAGGACGGTTGGGTCCGAACGCTGAAGCTTTCTTT.

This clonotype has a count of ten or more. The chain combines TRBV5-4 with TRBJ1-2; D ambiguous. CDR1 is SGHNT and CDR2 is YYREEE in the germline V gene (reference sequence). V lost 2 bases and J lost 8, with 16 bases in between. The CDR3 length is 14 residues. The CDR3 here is CASSFSGGARGYTF. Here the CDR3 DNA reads TGTGCCAGCAGCTTTTCAGGAGGAGCGAGAGGCTACACCTTC.

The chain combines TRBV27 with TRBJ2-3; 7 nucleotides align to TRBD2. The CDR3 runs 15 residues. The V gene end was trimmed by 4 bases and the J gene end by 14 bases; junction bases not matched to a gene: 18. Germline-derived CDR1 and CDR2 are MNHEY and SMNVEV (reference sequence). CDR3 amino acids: CASSWGGGDTDALYF. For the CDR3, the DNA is TGTGCCAGCAGTTGGGGCGGGGGAGACACAGATGCGCTGTATTTT.

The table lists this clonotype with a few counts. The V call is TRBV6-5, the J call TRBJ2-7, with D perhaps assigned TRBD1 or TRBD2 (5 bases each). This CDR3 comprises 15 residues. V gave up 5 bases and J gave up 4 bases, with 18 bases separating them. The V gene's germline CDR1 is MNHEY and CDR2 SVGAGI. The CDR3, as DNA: TGTGCCAGCAGTCCTCCGGGACCGAGGCATTACGAGCAGTACTTC. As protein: CASSPPGPRHYEQYF.